These 23 T cell receptor beta chains originate from one sample sequenced in a study of blood T cell repertoires in COVID-19. Profiling relied on immunoSEQ multiplex PCR, and the TCRdb table lists in-frame clones only, not all of them. This table has 150,000 to 200,000 clones, about 85% appearing once. The sample was peripheral blood. The receptors stem from a woman aged 40 to 49 with COVID-19, enrolled during active disease.

The chain recombines TRBV27 with TRBJ2-5, with 9 bases that match TRBD2. Trimming removed 6 bases from V and 5 bases from J; junction bases left unmatched: 13. The CDR3 covers 16 residues. From germline, CDR1 is MNHEY and CDR2 SMNVEV (reference sequence). The CDR3 spells CASRPTGASGMETQYF. In nucleotides, the CDR3 is TGTGCCAGCAGGCCTACTGGGGCTAGCGGGATGGAGACCCAGTACTTC.

This clone has only a few counts. V and J are TRBV9 and TRBJ1-1, with unresolved D. This CDR3 is built from 15 residues. V dropped 0 bases and J dropped 4 bases, with 13 bases sitting between them. CDR1 SGDLS and CDR2 YYNGEE come from the germline V gene. CDR3 bases: TGTGCCAGCAGCGTAGTTTCGGGGTCCGGCACTGAAGCTTTCTTT. Residues: CASSVVSGSGTEAFF.

The V and J genes are TRBV19 and TRBJ2-7; D gene unclear. Trimming took off 5 bases at V and 2 bases at J, with 13 bases between the two ends. This CDR3 has 14 amino acids. Germline V gene sequence: CDR1 LNHDA, CDR2 SQIVND (reference sequence). In nucleotides, the CDR3 is TGTGCCAGTAGTGATTGGGCCGAGACCTACGAGCAGTACTTC. Protein sequence: CASSDWAETYEQYF.

The chain has TRBV19 and TRBJ1-1; weak D call: TRBD1 (5 bases). Trimming shortened V by 5 bases and J by 10 bases, and 17 bases separated the two germline ends. CDR1 is LNHDA and CDR2 is SQIVND in the germline V gene (reference sequence). The CDR3 has 13 residues. In DNA, the CDR3 is TGTGCCAGTAGTCTTCCTCAGGGAATAGGAGCTTTCTTT. Translated: CASSLPQGIGAFF.

The rearrangement joins TRBV19 to TRBJ1-2; D is possibly TRBD1 (5 bases). V shed 9 bases and J shed 5 bases, with 22 bases lying between them. CDR1 is LNHDA, CDR2 SQIVND, per germline (reference sequence). This CDR3 spans 15 amino acids. Here the CDR3 DNA reads TGTGCCAGCTATGGCCCCGGACCTGGGGCGTATGGCTACACCTTC. Translated, it gives CASYGPGPGAYGYTF.

This chain connects TRBV7-6 to TRBJ2-2; 10 bases align to TRBD2. V lost 5 bases to trimming and J lost 0 bases; unmatched junction nucleotides: 9. The V gene's germline CDR1 is SGHVS and CDR2 FNYEAQ. The CDR3 is 18 residues long. The CDR3 region has the DNA TGTGCCAGCAGCGTCACCTTAGCGGGGGGCACGAACACCGGGGAGCTGTTTTTT. Its translation: CASSVTLAGGTNTGELFF.

The genes are TRBV5-1 and TRBJ1-2; a weak D match, TRBD1 (5 bases). The CDR3 spans 13 residues. The germline V gene has CDR1 SGHRS and CDR2 YFSETQ. Deletions cut 6 bases from V and 3 bases from J, with 12 bases between. The DNA for the CDR3 is TGCGCCAGCAAAGCACAGGCGGACTATGGCTACACCTTC. It is translated as CASKAQADYGYTF.

The chain joins TRBV18 to TRBJ1-3, with TRBD1 matching 9 bases. The length of the CDR3 is 17 residues. Germline V gene sequence: CDR1 KGHSH, CDR2 LQKENI. The V and J ends lost 3 bases and 2 bases, in that order; junction bases with no gene match: 8. CDR3 sequence (DNA): TGTGCCAGCTCACCTAGATCCGGGACAGGGACTGGAAACACCATATATTTT. Amino acid sequence: CASSPRSGTGTGNTIYF.

Of note for this clone: The sample holds other DNA sequences that translate to the same CDR3. The V gene is TRBV7-2, the J gene TRBJ2-1, with 7 bases aligning to TRBD2. CDR3 length: 16 residues. V was clipped by 2 bases and J by 0 bases; unmatched bases: 4. Germline values: CDR1 SGHTA, CDR2 FQGNSA. In DNA form, the CDR3 reads TGTGCCAGCAGCTTAAACGGGGGGAGCTCCTACAATGAGCAGTTCTTC. Its translation: CASSLNGGSSYNEQFF.

This sequence joins TRBV30 and TRBJ2-7; 10 nucleotides match TRBD2. V shed 4 bases and J 7 bases; nucleotides not matched to a gene: 10. This CDR3 has 14 amino acids. Germline V gene data show CDR1 as GTSNPN and CDR2 as SVGIG (reference sequence). The CDR3 DNA reads TGTGCCTGGACTAGGACTAGCGGCCGCCGGGAGCAGTACTTC. It specifies CAWTRTSGRREQYF. The full variable domain, rest sourced from reference TRBV30 and TRBJ2-7, is SQTIHQWPATLVQPVGSPLSLECTVEGTSNPNLYWYRQAAGRGLQLLFYSVGIGQISSEVPQNLSASRPQDRQFILSSKKLLLSDSGFYLCAWTRTSGRREQYFGPGTRLTVT.

V is TRBV28 and J is TRBJ2-5; 12 bases are a match to TRBD2. The CDR3 spans 15 residues. With V trimmed by 5 bases and J by 1 base, 2 bases remained unmatched. Germline CDR1 is MDHEN and CDR2 is SYDVKM. As DNA, the CDR3 is TGTGCCAGCAGTCGACTAGCGGGGGCCCAAGAGACCCAGTACTTC. Its translation: CASSRLAGAQETQYF.

The rearrangement links TRBV7-3 to TRBJ1-1, with 7 bases fitting TRBD1. Germline loops: CDR1 SGHTA, CDR2 FQGTGA. J lost 4 bases, V lost 5 bases, and 10 bases had no gene match. The CDR3 is 15 amino acids. The CDR3 region has the DNA TGTGCCAGCAGCCAGAACAGGGGTAGGGGCACTGAAGCTTTCTTT. Amino acids: CASSQNRGRGTEAFF.

This rearrangement joins TRBV2 to TRBJ1-3, with 10 positions matching TRBD1. Trimming cost V 5 bases and J 0 bases; bases outside gene matches: 7. This CDR3 has 17 residues. Germline CDR1 SNHLY, CDR2 FYNNEI. For the CDR3, the DNA is TGTGCCAGCAGTTCGGGACAGGGGTTCCTCTCTGGAAACACCATATATTTT. Translation: CASSSGQGFLSGNTIYF.

The V call is TRBV7-3, the J call TRBJ1-1; TRBD1 is a possible D gene (5 bases). V was pared by 0 bases and J by 6 bases, with 17 bases between. Germline-derived CDR1 and CDR2 are SGHTA and FQGTGA. The CDR3 is made up of 16 amino acids. The CDR3 nucleotides are TGTGCCAGCAGCTTAACTTCTGACCCGGGAGGGGCTGAAGCTTTCTTT. It yields the protein CASSLTSDPGGAEAFF.

The J gene is TRBJ1-1, the V gene TRBV11-2; 8 bases map to TRBD1. Trimming took 5 bases from V and 5 from J; bases not matched to a gene: 4. Germline V lookup: CDR1 SGHAT, CDR2 FQNNGV. The CDR3 is made up of 13 amino acids. CDR3 amino acids: CASSRQGRTEAFF. The CDR3 DNA reads as TGTGCCAGCAGCCGACAGGGGAGGACTGAAGCTTTCTTT.

This chain joins TRBV2 and TRBJ2-2, with 7 positions matching TRBD2. Trimming took 2 bases from V and 7 from J; bases not matched to a gene: 4. This CDR3 is 14 amino acids long. CDR1 SNHLY and CDR2 FYNNEI come from the germline V gene. Written as DNA, the CDR3 is TGTGCCAGCAGTGAACTTACGGGGGGCGGGGAGCTGTTTTTT. It codes for CASSELTGGGELFF.

This chain joins TRBV19 and TRBJ1-5; D uncertain. Trimming cost V 6 bases and J 2 bases, with 11 bases left between them. The germline CDR1 and CDR2 sequences are LNHDA and SQIVND (reference sequence). The CDR3 extends over 14 amino acids. CDR3 nucleotide sequence: TGTGCCAGTAGGTACATTGCGGGCAATCAGCCCCAGCATTTT. The encoded protein is CASRYIAGNQPQHF.

This rearrangement joins TRBV18 to TRBJ2-7; 14 nucleotides align to TRBD2. The V gene's germline CDR1 is KGHSH and CDR2 LQKENI. CDR3 size: 17 residues. V lost 2 bases and J lost 3; bases outside the gene matches: 6. DNA for the CDR3: TGTGCCAGCTCACCAGGACTAGCGGGAGGTGATATCTACGAGCAGTACTTC. Translating gives CASSPGLAGGDIYEQYF.

The chain is built from TRBV5-1 and TRBJ1-2; possible D gene TRBD1, 5 bases. There are 15 residues in the CDR3. Germline V gene sequence: CDR1 SGHRS, CDR2 YFSETQ. The germline V and J ends were trimmed by 0 bases and 4 bases, with 13 bases remaining between them. The CDR3 nucleotides read TGCGCCAGCAGCTTGGCCGTGGGAGGGGTCTATGGCTACACCTTC. It encodes CASSLAVGGVYGYTF.

J is TRBJ2-3 and V is TRBV9, with TRBD2 matching 8 bases. The CDR3 extends over 15 amino acids. Germline V gene data show CDR1 as SGDLS and CDR2 as YYNGEE. The trim removed 4 bases at V and 5 bases at J, leaving 9 bases unmatched. CDR3: CASSPSGGLVDTQYF. In DNA, the CDR3 is TGTGCCAGCAGCCCGAGCGGGGGACTAGTAGATACGCAGTATTTT.

The V gene is TRBV5-1, the J gene TRBJ1-2; TRBD1 is a possible D gene (5 bases). The CDR3 covers 13 residues. CDR1 SGHRS and CDR2 YFSETQ come from the germline V gene. Trimming took off 4 bases at V and 0 bases at J, with 7 bases between the two ends. The CDR3 region is CASSDRTNYGYTF. As DNA, the CDR3 is TGCGCCAGCAGCGACAGAACTAACTATGGCTACACCTTC. Supplemented by reference TRBV5-1 and TRBJ1-2, the full variable domain reads KAGVTQTPRYLIKTRGQQVTLSCSPISGHRSVSWYQQTPGQGLQFLFEYFSETQRNKGNFPGRFSGRQFSNSRSEMNVSTLELGDSALYLCASSDRTNYGYTFGSGTRLTVV.

The V and J genes are TRBV15 and TRBJ1-1; D is perhaps TRBD1 (6 bases). Trimming shortened V by 5 bases and J by 5 bases, and 15 bases separated the two germline ends. The CDR3 length is 14 residues. The germline CDR1 and CDR2 sequences are LNHNV and YYDKDF (reference sequence). The CDR3 loop reads CATSDIQGWTEAFF. As DNA, the CDR3 is TGTGCCACCAGCGATATACAGGGTTGGACTGAAGCTTTCTTT.

This clone was counted a few times. J is TRBJ2-4 and V is TRBV18, with 7 bases matching TRBD2. CDR3 size: 16 residues. Germline assignment: CDR1 KGHSH and CDR2 LQKENI. The J segment lost 4 bases and the V segment lost 5 bases, leaving 11 bases of the junction unmatched. The CDR3 loop is CASSSTSMRVKNIQYF. CDR3 bases: TGTGCCAGCTCATCGACTAGCATGAGGGTAAAAAACATTCAGTACTTC. Drawing the rest from reference TRBV18 and TRBJ2-4, the complete variable domain is NAGVMQNPRHLVRRRGQEARLRCSPMKGHSHVYWYRQLPEEGLKFMVYLQKENIIDESGMPKERFSAEFPKEGPSILRIQQVVRGDSAAYFCASSSTSMRVKNIQYFGAGTRLSVL.